Listed here are 32 T cell receptor beta chains from one sample, sequenced in a study of blood T cell repertoires in COVID-19. Generated by immunoSEQ multiplex PCR, the TCRdb table keeps only in-frame clones and is missing some. The data show tens of thousands of clones, about 81% seen once. Sample: peripheral blood. Receptors originate from a human donor in a cohort sampled during active COVID-19.

V gene TRBV27 combines with J gene TRBJ2-7; perhaps TRBD1 as D (6 bases). This CDR3 has 14 residues. Germline V lookup: CDR1 MNHEY, CDR2 SMNVEV (reference sequence). With 3 bases removed from V and 0 bases from J, the gap between germline ends came to 9 bases. CDR3: CASSFGGRSYEQYF. CDR3 nucleotide sequence: TGTGCCAGCAGTTTTGGGGGCCGCTCCTACGAGCAGTACTTC.

The chain is built from TRBV28 and TRBJ1-2; 10 bases line up with TRBD1. V trimming: 10 bases; J trimming: 4 bases; junction bases outside the gene matches: 15. Germline assignment: CDR1 MDHEN and CDR2 SYDVKM. The CDR3 loop spans 16 amino acids. The CDR3 is CATTRDRGLRSYGYTF. In nucleotides, the CDR3 is TGTGCCACTACGAGAGACAGGGGGCTAAGAAGCTATGGCTACACCTTC.

This clone appeared once. The chain has TRBV28 and TRBJ1-5; D gene ambiguous. The CDR3 has 14 residues. V was pared by 3 bases and J by 2 bases, with 8 bases between. The germline V gene encodes CDR1 MDHEN and CDR2 SYDVKM. DNA for the CDR3: TGTGCCAGCAGTTTCCCGCGGGGCAATCAGCCCCAGCATTTT. It yields the protein CASSFPRGNQPQHF.

The CDR3 loop reads CASSTHRDSLHGYTF. The CDR3 DNA follows: TGCGCCAGCAGCACGCACCGGGACAGCTTACATGGCTACACCTTC. V and J are TRBV5-1 and TRBJ1-2, with TRBD1 matching 7 bases. The CDR3 is 15 amino acids. The junction had 12 bases not matched to a gene; V was cut back by 4 bases and J by 6 bases. Germline values: CDR1 SGHRS, CDR2 YFSETQ.

This clone was picked up a small number of times. The chain combines TRBV7-9 with TRBJ1-2; D call uncertain. The V gene's germline CDR1 is SEHNR and CDR2 FQNEAQ (reference sequence). V dropped 0 bases and J dropped 4 bases, with 12 bases sitting between them. The CDR3 is made up of 15 amino acids. The CDR3 reads CASSLAAADGYGYTF. The CDR3 region has the DNA TGTGCCAGCAGCTTAGCGGCGGCAGACGGCTATGGCTACACCTTC.

The gene calls are TRBV10-3 and TRBJ1-2, with 7 bases that match TRBD1. Germline V lookup: CDR1 ENHRY, CDR2 SYGVKD. V dropped 8 bases and J dropped 8; count of bases not matched to a gene: 14. This CDR3 spans 14 amino acids. The CDR3 region is CAIGGSGQSTGYTF. DNA of the CDR3: TGTGCCATCGGGGGCTCGGGACAGTCAACGGGCTACACCTTC.

In its sample, this clone was seen once. The J gene is TRBJ1-6, the V gene TRBV27, with TRBD1 identical over 8 bases. Germline V gene sequence: CDR1 MNHEY, CDR2 SMNVEV (reference sequence). This CDR3 comprises 16 residues. V lost 5 bases, J lost 10 bases, and 13 bases stayed unmatched. CDR3 protein: CASSRQGFGEGSPLHF. The CDR3 nucleotides read TGTGCCAGCAGTAGACAGGGGTTCGGGGAAGGGTCACCCCTCCACTTT.

This chain connects TRBV28 to TRBJ1-1; 7 bases are a match to TRBD1. The length of the CDR3 is 14 residues. Germline assignment: CDR1 MDHEN and CDR2 SYDVKM. Trimming cost V 6 bases and J 4 bases; bases outside gene matches: 8. This CDR3 is CASSPTGYRTEAFF. For the CDR3, the DNA is TGTGCCAGCAGCCCGACAGGGTATCGCACTGAAGCTTTCTTT.

The gene calls are TRBV5-4 and TRBJ2-7, with 7 positions matching TRBD2. Looked up from germline, CDR1 is SGHNT and CDR2 is YYREEE (reference sequence). The CDR3 contains 15 residues. Trimming cost V 1 base and J 2 bases; bases outside gene matches: 6. The CDR3 region is CASSLSTSDTYEQYF. For the CDR3, the DNA is TGTGCCAGCAGCTTGAGCACTAGCGATACCTACGAGCAGTACTTC.

This clone was observed once. The J gene is TRBJ2-1, the V gene TRBV28; 9 nucleotides align to TRBD1. J lost 3 bases, V lost 7 bases, and 7 bases had no gene match. In germline, CDR1 is MDHEN, CDR2 SYDVKM. The CDR3 spans 15 residues. CDR3 DNA: TGTGCCAGCACAGAGACAGGGGGTGGCTACAATGAGCAGTTCTTC. The encoded protein is CASTETGGGYNEQFF.

The CDR3 loop reads CATRDQGATGELFF. The CDR3 DNA reads as TGTGCCACCAGAGACCAGGGGGCCACCGGGGAGCTGTTTTTT. V usage is TRBV24-1 and J usage is TRBJ2-2; 8 positions match TRBD1. The germline CDR1 and CDR2 sequences are KGHDR and SFDVKD. The CDR3 runs 14 residues. V gave up 7 bases and J gave up 4 bases; unmatched junction bases: 4.

This clone was counted only a few times. The chain combines TRBV28 with TRBJ2-7; D is possibly TRBD1 (6 bases). The V end was cut by 5 bases, the J end by 1 base, with 15 bases between. There are 15 residues in the CDR3. Germline V gives CDR1 MDHEN, CDR2 SYDVKM. The CDR3 region has the DNA TGTGCCAGCAGTGGGTTAACAGGGTGGTCCTACGAGCAGTACTTC. Translating gives CASSGLTGWSYEQYF.

This sequence joins TRBV7-9 and TRBJ2-1; TRBD2 agrees at 13 bases. Germline CDR1 is SEHNR and CDR2 is FQNEAQ (reference sequence). This CDR3 spans 19 amino acids. V lost 5 bases and J lost 7; bases outside the gene matches: 17. The CDR3 nucleotides are TGTGCCAGCAGCCCCAACCTCGGGACTAGCGGGATAGGGCGGAATGAGCAGTTCTTC. It is translated as CASSPNLGTSGIGRNEQFF.

The gene calls are TRBV29-1 and TRBJ1-2; 10 positions match TRBD1. Trimming removed 7 bases from V and 4 bases from J; junction bases left unmatched: 6. Germline V gene lookup returns CDR1 SQVTM and CDR2 ANQGSEA. CDR3 length: 13 amino acids. The CDR3 DNA sequence: TGCAGCGCCCAGACAGGGGGCAGCTATGGCTACACCTTC. It yields the protein CSAQTGGSYGYTF.

J is TRBJ2-7 and V is TRBV28; 12 bases agree with TRBD2. Trimming took 2 bases from V and 3 from J; bases not matched to a gene: 2. CDR3 length: 15 amino acids. The V gene's germline CDR1 is MDHEN and CDR2 SYDVKM. Here the CDR3 DNA reads TGTGCCAGCAGTTTAGTGGGACTAGCGGGCTACGAGCAGTACTTC. This gives the protein CASSLVGLAGYEQYF.

This clone showed up just a few times. The rearrangement joins TRBV7-9 to TRBJ2-2, with 10 bases fitting TRBD1. The V gene end was trimmed by 11 bases and the J gene end by 1 base; junction bases not matched to a gene: 10. CDR1 is SEHNR, CDR2 FQNEAQ, per germline (reference sequence). This CDR3 has 16 amino acids. This CDR3 reads CAGAPRTGGNTGELFF. DNA of the CDR3: TGTGCCGGTGCTCCGAGGACAGGGGGGAACACCGGGGAGCTGTTTTTT.

This sequence joins TRBV10-1 and TRBJ2-7; D remains ambiguous. There are 9 residues in the CDR3. CDR1 and CDR2 (germline): WNHNN, SYGVQD (reference sequence). CDR3 sequence: CASSHEQYF. In DNA form, the CDR3 reads TGCGCTTCCAGTCACGAGCAGTACTTC.

The V and J genes are TRBV7-2 and TRBJ2-1; TRBD2 matches 10 bases. The germline V gene has CDR1 SGHTA and CDR2 FQGNSA. The CDR3 extends over 16 amino acids. Trimming took 1 base from V and 3 from J; bases not matched to a gene: 3. The DNA for the CDR3 is TGTGCCAGCAGCTTAGTAGCGGGAGGTAGCTACAATGAGCAGTTCTTC. This sequence encodes CASSLVAGGSYNEQFF.

This chain connects TRBV7-9 to TRBJ2-1, with 10 bases aligning to TRBD2. Germline assignment: CDR1 SEHNR and CDR2 FQNEAQ (reference sequence). The CDR3 is 16 amino acids. V was pared by 1 base and J by 4 bases, with 4 bases of the junction left unmatched. The CDR3 region is CASSLGTLAGYNEQFF. CDR3 nucleotides: TGTGCCAGCAGCTTAGGGACACTAGCGGGGTACAATGAGCAGTTCTTC.

J is TRBJ2-1 and V is TRBV28; tentatively, D is TRBD2 (5 bases). The CDR3 is made up of 13 amino acids. The germline V and J ends were trimmed by 5 bases and 8 bases, with 13 bases remaining between them. Germline CDR1 is MDHEN and CDR2 is SYDVKM. The CDR3 protein is CASSPQGLDEQFF. The CDR3 DNA is TGTGCCAGCAGTCCCCAAGGACTGGATGAGCAGTTCTTC.

This clone is a singleton in its sample. The chain joins TRBV28 to TRBJ1-1, with D maybe TRBD1 (6 bases). Germline V gives CDR1 MDHEN, CDR2 SYDVKM. The length of the CDR3 is 16 residues. The germline V and J ends were trimmed by 2 bases and 1 base, with 14 bases remaining between them. CDR3 bases: TGTGCCAGCAGTTTACCTTTGGGGGGGCGGAACACTGAAGCTTTCTTT. Its protein product is CASSLPLGGRNTEAFF.

The V gene is TRBV14, the J gene TRBJ1-1; 8 positions match TRBD1. With V trimmed by 0 bases and J by 2 bases, 8 bases remained unmatched. This CDR3 contains 17 residues. CDR1 is SGHDN and CDR2 is FVKESK in the germline V gene. CDR3 protein: CASSQDRPRGRNTEAFF. The DNA of the CDR3 is TGTGCCAGCAGCCAAGATAGGCCCAGGGGGCGAAACACTGAAGCTTTCTTT. Based on the CDR3 plus reference TRBV14 and TRBJ1-1, the full variable domain is EAGVTQFPSHSVIEKGQTVTLRCDPISGHDNLYWYRRVMGKEIKFLLHFVKESKQDESGMPNNRFLAERTGGTYSTLKVQPAELEDSGVYFCASSQDRPRGRNTEAFFGQGTRLTVV.

Turning to this clone: Other nucleotide sequences from this sample produce the same CDR3. V is TRBV28 and J is TRBJ2-7, with D possibly TRBD1 on 6 matching bases. This CDR3 is 15 amino acids long. The V and J ends lost 5 bases and 3 bases respectively, with 17 bases between them. Germline lookup yields CDR1 MDHEN and CDR2 SYDVKM. CDR3 region: CASSPLGGDLYEQYF. CDR3 DNA: TGTGCCAGCAGTCCCCTAGGGGGAGACCTCTACGAGCAGTACTTC. The complete variable domain, with remaining parts taken from reference TRBV28 and TRBJ2-7, reads DVKVTQSSRYLVKRTGEKVFLECVQDMDHENMFWYRQDPGLGLRLIYFSYDVKMKEKGDIPEGYSVSREKKERFSLILESASTNQTSMYLCASSPLGGDLYEQYFGPGTRLTVT.

The chain is built from TRBV19 and TRBJ2-6; TRBD2 matches at 8 bases. Trimming took 4 bases from V and 1 from J; bases not matched to a gene: 6. CDR1 is LNHDA and CDR2 is SQIVND in the germline V gene (reference sequence). This CDR3 has 17 residues. The CDR3 loop reads CASSKSGSKSGANVLTF. CDR3 nucleotides: TGTGCCAGTAGTAAAAGCGGGAGTAAATCTGGGGCCAACGTCCTGACTTTC. The whole variable domain, filled in from reference TRBV19 and TRBJ2-6, reads DGGITQSPKYLFRKEGQNVTLSCEQNLNHDAMYWYRQDPGQGLRLIYYSQIVNDFQKGDIAEGYSVSREKKESFPLTVTSAQKNPTAFYLCASSKSGSKSGANVLTFGAGSRLTVL.

The V gene is TRBV28, the J gene TRBJ1-1; unclear D gene. Per germline, CDR1 MDHEN and CDR2 SYDVKM. The V gene lost 5 bases and the J gene lost 2 bases, with 12 bases spanning the gap. The CDR3 runs 14 residues. The CDR3 DNA is TGTGCCAGCAGTACCGACATGGCAAACACTGAAGCTTTCTTT. Translated: CASSTDMANTEAFF. The whole variable domain, remainder taken from reference TRBV28 and TRBJ1-1, is DVKVTQSSRYLVKRTGEKVFLECVQDMDHENMFWYRQDPGLGLRLIYFSYDVKMKEKGDIPEGYSVSREKKERFSLILESASTNQTSMYLCASSTDMANTEAFFGQGTRLTVV.

V is TRBV18 and J is TRBJ1-3; D not resolved. The germline V gene encodes CDR1 KGHSH and CDR2 LQKENI. With 3 bases removed from V and 0 bases from J, the gap between germline ends came to 3 bases. The CDR3 has 13 amino acids. The chain's CDR3 is CASSPSSGNTIYF. CDR3 nucleotide sequence: TGTGCCAGCTCACCCAGCTCTGGAAACACCATATATTTT.

In DNA form, the CDR3 reads TGTGCCAGCAGCTTGGGGGCGGCGTCCGGGTCGGAGACCCAGTACTTC. It specifies CASSLGAASGSETQYF. This rearrangement joins TRBV7-3 to TRBJ2-5, with D tentatively TRBD1 (6 bases). V was pared by 3 bases and J by 5 bases, with 19 bases between. Germline CDR1 is SGHTA and CDR2 is FQGTGA. The CDR3 length is 16 residues.

J is TRBJ1-6 and V is TRBV7-9; 7 nucleotides align to TRBD1. The CDR3 runs to 14 residues. In germline, CDR1 is SEHNR, CDR2 FQNEAQ (reference sequence). Trimming cost V 2 bases and J 11 bases; bases outside gene matches: 6. The CDR3 sequence is CASSLLPGGTPLHF. The CDR3 bases are TGTGCCAGCAGCTTACTGCCAGGGGGGACACCCCTCCACTTT.

The chain joins TRBV19 to TRBJ1-4, with a tentative D call TRBD1 (6 bases). The CDR3 runs to 16 residues. Germline V gene data show CDR1 as LNHDA and CDR2 as SQIVND (reference sequence). The V end was cut by 7 bases, the J end by 4 bases, with 19 bases between. This CDR3 is CASIAGVGNGNEKLFF. The CDR3 nucleotides are TGTGCCAGTATTGCAGGGGTCGGCAACGGTAATGAAAAACTGTTTTTT. The whole variable domain, remainder taken from reference TRBV19 and TRBJ1-4, is DGGITQSPKYLFRKEGQNVTLSCEQNLNHDAMYWYRQDPGQGLRLIYYSQIVNDFQKGDIAEGYSVSREKKESFPLTVTSAQKNPTAFYLCASIAGVGNGNEKLFFGSGTQLSVL.

The V call is TRBV28, the J call TRBJ2-7, with no clear D. CDR1 is MDHEN, CDR2 SYDVKM, per germline. This CDR3 has 15 residues. Trimming shortened V by 1 base and J by 0 bases, and 10 bases separated the two germline ends. The CDR3 reads CASSLSVRNSYEQYF. Written as DNA, the CDR3 is TGTGCCAGCAGTTTATCGGTCAGGAACTCCTACGAGCAGTACTTC.

The chain joins TRBV6-5 to TRBJ2-2, with D unresolved. The ends were cut back, 0 bases at V and 0 bases at J, with 8 bases in the middle. CDR1 and CDR2 (germline): MNHEY, SVGAGI. The CDR3 sequence is 16 residues long. The CDR3 is CASSYSIPANTGELFF. CDR3 sequence (DNA): TGTGCCAGCAGTTACTCGATTCCAGCGAACACCGGGGAGCTGTTTTTT.

CDR3 bases: TGTGCCAGCAGTTCCGAGACAGGTCTGGTCATTGAAGCTTTCTTT. This encodes CASSSETGLVIEAFF. The gene calls are TRBV6-5 and TRBJ1-1; D perhaps matches TRBD1 (6 bases). The CDR3 consists of 15 residues. CDR1 is MNHEY, CDR2 SVGAGI, per germline. The V gene lost 4 bases and the J gene lost 7 bases, with 19 bases spanning the gap.